This T cell receptor (beta chain) stems from a study of T cell repertoires in cytomegalovirus infection. The CDR3 covers 13 residues. Trimming shortened V by 0 bases and J by 6 bases, and 8 bases separated the two germline ends. Germline V gene sequence: CDR1 SGHTA, CDR2 FQGTGA. This clonotype was picked up many times. TCRdb itself ran the reads through MiXCR, one entry per CDR3 protein. Among more than 150,000 distinct CDR3 sequences listed, about 20% were seen once. Sequenced: PBMCs. This TCR was sampled from a human donor in good health (CMV status not recorded). Some clones in this sample may be carry-over from other donors' samples. The V gene is TRBV7-3, the J gene TRBJ1-2; D unclear. CDR3 bases: TGTGCCAGCAGCTTAACCCGGGCCGATGGCTACACCTTC. Encoded protein: CASSLTRADGYTF.